This T cell receptor (beta chain) was identified during a study of T cells after yellow fever vaccination. Study findings and constraints: Although the secondary response was weaker, it peaked faster, at day 5 versus 15. Subsequent booster samples again held most clones from primary vaccination (96% CD4, roughly 90% CD8). High-abundance clonotypes from the bulk population could contaminate FACS-sorted repertoires.

By 5'RACE template switching, TCR cDNA was produced, with a universal primer site and UMIs added in the process. TCRdb called the 5' RACE reads again in MiXCR, with one record for every CDR3 protein. The table lists some 200,000 distinct CDR3 sequences, about 3% of them singletons, with 3.2% in the top ten. Germline CDR1 reads SGHRS; CDR2 reads YFSETQ. The CDR3 is 14 residues long. V was pared by 4 bases and J by 7 bases, with 17 bases between. This clonotype was seen only a few times. Its antigen is undetermined. The chain couples TRBV5-1 to TRBJ2-5; tentative D call: TRBD2 (6 bases). The specimen was CD4+ T cells sorted from PBMCs, collected 10 days after the yellow fever booster vaccination. The receptor was derived from a young man who received the YFV17D yellow fever vaccine. CDR3 protein: CASSTTREDATQYF. In DNA form, the CDR3 reads TGCGCCAGCAGCACGACAAGGGAGGACGCGACCCAGTACTTC.